Following are 14 T cell receptor beta chains from one sample sequenced in a study of T cell responses to AZD1222 COVID-19 vaccine. Assay used: immunoSEQ multiplex PCR; TCRdb lists only in-frame clones, some missing. Among around 120,000 clones listed, over 80% were seen once. Sequencing was performed on peripheral blood, taken on day 0 of AZD1222 vaccination. These receptors came from an adult in good health.

This rearrangement joins TRBV30 to TRBJ2-1; a weak D match, TRBD1 (6 bases). The CDR3 totals 12 residues. Trimming pared 8 bases from V and 3 bases from J, leaving 11 bases between. Per germline, CDR1 GTSNPN and CDR2 SVGIG (reference sequence). The CDR3 loop is CAGGQDYNEQFF. In nucleotides, the CDR3 is TGTGCCGGGGGCCAGGACTACAATGAGCAGTTCTTC.

CDR3 in DNA: TGTGCCAGTAGTATTGGGACTAGCGGGAGGCTCGAGACCCAGTACTTC. Translated: CASSIGTSGRLETQYF. The rearrangement joins TRBV19 to TRBJ2-5; 15 bases match TRBD2. This CDR3 spans 16 amino acids. Germline assignment: CDR1 LNHDA and CDR2 SQIVND (reference sequence). After removal of 3 bases from V and 5 bases from J, the junction contained 4 bases not matched to a gene.

The chain recombines TRBV5-1 with TRBJ1-4; D not resolved. The V end lost 0 bases, the J end lost 8 bases, and 14 bases lay between the germline ends. This CDR3 comprises 15 residues. CDR1 and CDR2 (germline): SGHRS, YFSETQ. CDR3 amino acids: CASSLEGRDWEKLFF. Here the CDR3 DNA reads TGCGCCAGCAGCTTGGAGGGCCGGGATTGGGAAAAACTGTTTTTT.

This chain joins TRBV2 and TRBJ2-7; 16 positions agree with TRBD2. The CDR3 contains 14 residues. The germline V gene encodes CDR1 SNHLY and CDR2 FYNNEI. With V trimmed by 8 bases and J by 6 bases, 4 bases remained unmatched. The CDR3 loop reads CASGTSGRAGEQYF. The DNA for the CDR3 is TGTGCCAGCGGGACTAGCGGGAGGGCCGGCGAGCAGTACTTC.

The rearrangement uses TRBV6-5 and TRBJ1-1; D may be TRBD1 (5 bases). CDR3 length equals 15 residues. The V and J ends lost 4 bases and 4 bases respectively, with 16 bases between them. Germline V CDR1 and CDR2: MNHEY, SVGAGI. The CDR3 sequence: CASSSGRRAATEAFF. CDR3 coding DNA: TGTGCCAGCAGTTCGGGACGCCGGGCGGCCACTGAAGCTTTCTTT.

The V gene is TRBV6-5, the J gene TRBJ1-4; maybe TRBD1 (5 bases). The CDR3 is 14 residues long. The V and J ends lost 6 bases and 7 bases respectively, with 15 bases between them. Germline values: CDR1 MNHEY, CDR2 SVGAGI. The CDR3 reads CASRGRAGGEKLFF. CDR3 in DNA: TGTGCCAGCAGAGGAAGGGCGGGGGGTGAAAAACTGTTTTTT.

The gene calls are TRBV28 and TRBJ2-1; TRBD1 agrees at 9 bases. The germline CDR1 and CDR2 sequences are MDHEN and SYDVKM. The CDR3 is 14 amino acids. V shed 4 bases, J shed 7 bases, and the junction held 5 bases outside the gene matches. Here the CDR3 DNA reads TGTGCCAGCAGTTCGGGACAGGGTAAGAATGAGCAGTTCTTC. It is translated as CASSSGQGKNEQFF.

This sequence joins TRBV6-5 and TRBJ1-5; unclear D gene. Deletions cut 5 bases from V and 3 bases from J, with 8 bases between. Germline V gene data show CDR1 as MNHEY and CDR2 as SVGAGI. This CDR3 is 13 amino acids long. CDR3 sequence reads: CASSIEPNQPQHF. In DNA form, the CDR3 reads TGTGCCAGCAGTATCGAGCCCAATCAGCCCCAGCATTTT.

The chain recombines TRBV29-1 with TRBJ1-5; 9 bases are a match to TRBD1. V gave up 6 bases and J gave up 7 bases; unmatched junction bases: 10. Germline V gives CDR1 SQVTM, CDR2 ANQGSEA. The CDR3 loop spans 14 amino acids. The CDR3: CSVAPGTGNQPQHF. The CDR3 nucleotides are TGCAGCGTCGCCCCCGGGACAGGGAACCAGCCCCAGCATTTT.

V gene TRBV5-4 combines with J gene TRBJ1-2, with a weak D call TRBD1 (5 bases). There are 14 residues in the CDR3. Germline CDR1 reads SGHNT; CDR2 reads YYREEE (reference sequence). V lost 4 bases, J lost 2 bases, and 12 bases lay in between. The CDR3 region is CASSLPGRNYGYTF. The CDR3 coding sequence is TGTGCCAGCAGCCTCCCGGGACGGAACTATGGCTACACCTTC.

This chain links TRBV7-9 with TRBJ2-1, with 9 bases identical to TRBD2. The trim removed 5 bases at V and 1 base at J, leaving 3 bases unmatched. The germline gives CDR1 SEHNR, CDR2 FQNEAQ (reference sequence). The CDR3 extends over 15 amino acids. CDR3 residues: CASSHSGSSYNEQFF. The CDR3 nucleotides read TGTGCCAGCAGCCATAGCGGGAGTTCCTACAATGAGCAGTTCTTC. Complete variable domain (other parts from reference TRBV7-9 and TRBJ2-1): DTGVSQNPRHKITKRGQNVTFRCDPISEHNRLYWYRQTLGQGPEFLTYFQNEAQLEKSRLLSDRFSAERPKGSFSTLEIQRTEQGDSAMYLCASSHSGSSYNEQFFGPGTRLTVL.

This chain joins TRBV6-5 and TRBJ1-2; the D is unclear. This CDR3 has 13 amino acids. Germline CDR1 reads MNHEY; CDR2 reads SVGAGI. Trimming cost V 7 bases and J 4 bases, with 13 bases left between them. CDR3 in DNA: TGTGCCAGCATTTTGACGGCTTTCTATGGCTACACCTTC. It specifies CASILTAFYGYTF.

The CDR3 protein is CATSRSLNYGYTF. The CDR3 DNA is TGTGCCACCAGCCGTTCACTGAACTATGGCTACACCTTC. This rearrangement joins TRBV19 to TRBJ1-2, with unresolved D. V gave up 10 bases and J gave up 2 bases, with 14 bases separating them. The CDR3 is 13 residues long. The germline gives CDR1 LNHDA, CDR2 SQIVND (reference sequence).

The chain is built from TRBV7-6 and TRBJ2-2, with 8 bases aligning to TRBD1. The length of the CDR3 is 17 residues. Germline CDR1 SGHVS, CDR2 FNYEAQ. Germline trimming cut 1 base from V and 7 bases from J; bases unmatched to any gene: 11. The CDR3 region has the DNA TGTGCCAGCAGCTTAGTACCCAGGGGGCACAAGCGCGGGGAGCTGTTTTTT. It specifies CASSLVPRGHKRGELFF.